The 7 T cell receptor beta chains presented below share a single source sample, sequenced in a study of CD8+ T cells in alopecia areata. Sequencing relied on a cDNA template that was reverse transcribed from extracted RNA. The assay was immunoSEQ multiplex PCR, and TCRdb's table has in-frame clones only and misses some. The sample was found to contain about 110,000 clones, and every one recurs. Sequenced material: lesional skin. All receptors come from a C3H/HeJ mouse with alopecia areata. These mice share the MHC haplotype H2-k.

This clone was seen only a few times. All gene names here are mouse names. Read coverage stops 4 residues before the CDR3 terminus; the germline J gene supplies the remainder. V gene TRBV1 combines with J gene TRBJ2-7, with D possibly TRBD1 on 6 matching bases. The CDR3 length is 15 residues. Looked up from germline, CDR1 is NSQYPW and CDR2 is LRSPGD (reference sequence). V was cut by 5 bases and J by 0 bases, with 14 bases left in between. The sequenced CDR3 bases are TGCACCTGCAGTACATGGGACAAAATCTCCTAT. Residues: CTCSTWDKISY. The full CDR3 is CTCSTWDKISYEQYF.

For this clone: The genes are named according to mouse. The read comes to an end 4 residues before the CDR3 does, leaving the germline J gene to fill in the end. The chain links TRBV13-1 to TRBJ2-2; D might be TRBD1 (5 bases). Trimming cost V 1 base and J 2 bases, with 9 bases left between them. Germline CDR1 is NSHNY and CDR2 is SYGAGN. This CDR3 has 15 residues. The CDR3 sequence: CASSDSGRNTGQLYF. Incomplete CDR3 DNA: TGTGCCAGCAGTGATTCAGGGAGGAACACCGGG.

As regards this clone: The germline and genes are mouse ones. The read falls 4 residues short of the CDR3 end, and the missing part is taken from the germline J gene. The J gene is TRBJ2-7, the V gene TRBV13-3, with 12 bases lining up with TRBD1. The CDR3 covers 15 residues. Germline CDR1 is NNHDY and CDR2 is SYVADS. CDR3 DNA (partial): TGTGCCAGCAGTGATAGGGGACAGGGGGCAGAT. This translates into CASSDRGQGAD. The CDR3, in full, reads CASSDRGQGADEQYF.

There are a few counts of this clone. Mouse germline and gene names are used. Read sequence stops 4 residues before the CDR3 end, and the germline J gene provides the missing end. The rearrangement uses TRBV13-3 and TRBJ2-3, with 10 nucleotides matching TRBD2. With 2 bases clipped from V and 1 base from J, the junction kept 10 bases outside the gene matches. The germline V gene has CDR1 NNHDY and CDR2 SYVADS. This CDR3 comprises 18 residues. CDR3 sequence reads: CASSERLGGRGGAETLYF. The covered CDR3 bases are TGTGCCAGCAGTGAACGGCTGGGGGGGCGAGGGGGTGCAGAA.

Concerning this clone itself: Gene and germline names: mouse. Incomplete CDR3 DNA: TGTGCCAGCAGTTGGACAGGGGGCGAT. It translates to CASSWTGGD. In full, the CDR3 is CASSWTGGDEQYF. This chain joins TRBV14 and TRBJ2-7, with 11 bases aligning to TRBD1. The sequence runs out 4 residues before the end of the CDR3; the remainder is reconstructed from the germline J gene. Germline V gives CDR1 SGHDT, CDR2 FRDEAV. CDR3 length: 13 amino acids.

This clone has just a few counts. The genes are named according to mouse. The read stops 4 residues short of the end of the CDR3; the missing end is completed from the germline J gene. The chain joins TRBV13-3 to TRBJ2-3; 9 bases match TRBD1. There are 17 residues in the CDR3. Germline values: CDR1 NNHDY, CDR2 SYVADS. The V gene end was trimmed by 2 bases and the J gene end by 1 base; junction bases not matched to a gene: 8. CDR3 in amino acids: CASSEAGTGFGAETLYF. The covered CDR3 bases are TGTGCCAGCAGTGAGGCCGGGACAGGGTTTGGTGCAGAA.

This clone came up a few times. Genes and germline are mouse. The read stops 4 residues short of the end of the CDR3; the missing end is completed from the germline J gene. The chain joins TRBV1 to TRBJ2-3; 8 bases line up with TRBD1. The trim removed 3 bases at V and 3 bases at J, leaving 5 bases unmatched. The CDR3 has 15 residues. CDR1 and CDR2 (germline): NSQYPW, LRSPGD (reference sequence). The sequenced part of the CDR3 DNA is TGCACCTGCAGTGCTCCAGGGGGCGCGGCAGAA. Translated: CTCSAPGGAAE. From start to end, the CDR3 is CTCSAPGGAAETLYF.